Shown below are 21 T cell receptor beta chains from a single sample sequenced in a study of CD8+ T cells in alopecia areata. TCR sequencing used cDNA made by reverse transcription of extracted RNA. This table comes from immunoSEQ multiplex PCR, and its TCRdb copy is limited to in-frame clones, with some not included. The sample records 200,000 or so clones, about 61% being singletons. Sequenced: CD8+ T cells sorted from blood. Source of these receptors: a human donor in good health.

The gene calls are TRBV7-9 and TRBJ2-5, with 8 bases matching TRBD2. The CDR3 has 14 amino acids. With 1 base clipped from V and 3 bases from J, the junction kept 1 base outside the gene matches. Germline V gene sequence: CDR1 SEHNR, CDR2 FQNEAQ (reference sequence). The CDR3, as DNA: TGTGCCAGCAGCTTAGGAGCGGGGGAAGAGACCCAGTACTTC. It yields the protein CASSLGAGEETQYF. The variable domain in full, completed from reference TRBV7-9 and TRBJ2-5, reads DTGVSQNPRHKITKRGQNVTFRCDPISEHNRLYWYRQTLGQGPEFLTYFQNEAQLEKSRLLSDRFSAERPKGSFSTLEIQRTEQGDSAMYLCASSLGAGEETQYFGPGTRLLVL.

V usage is TRBV4-2 and J usage is TRBJ2-6; D is undetermined. The CDR3 spans 16 residues. Germline assignment: CDR1 LGHNA and CDR2 YNFKEQ. V lost 0 bases to trimming and J lost 0 bases, with 6 bases between them. CDR3 sequence reads: CASSQDVTSGANVLTF. The DNA of the CDR3 is TGTGCCAGCAGCCAAGACGTAACCTCTGGGGCCAACGTCCTGACTTTC.

This clone was seen a handful of times. One junction end does not reproduce the germline sequence, and a read error may be involved. The V gene is TRBV2, the J gene TRBJ1-2; perhaps TRBD1 as D (5 bases). The CDR3 extends over 9 amino acids. CDR1 is SNHLY and CDR2 is FYNNEI in the germline V gene. DNA for the CDR3: TGTGCCCCCCCTAGAGGCGCAGGGTTC. It yields the protein CAPPRGAGF.

This clone was observed a single time. The chain combines TRBV5-4 with TRBJ1-1; TRBD1 is a possible D gene (6 bases). This CDR3 has 14 residues. The germline CDR1 and CDR2 sequences are SGHNT and YYREEE (reference sequence). Trimming left V 2 bases short and J 3 bases short, with 11 bases between. In nucleotides, the CDR3 is TGTGCCAGCAGCTTAGGGGGTTGGGACACTGAAGCTTTCTTT. It encodes CASSLGGWDTEAFF.

The genes are TRBV13 and TRBJ1-6; TRBD1 agrees at 7 bases. The germline V gene has CDR1 PRHDT and CDR2 FYEKMQ (reference sequence). V trimming: 5 bases; J trimming: 7 bases; junction bases outside the gene matches: 8. CDR3 length: 15 amino acids. The CDR3 here is CASSHGQAGNSPLHF. CDR3 bases: TGTGCCAGCAGCCACGGACAGGCGGGGAATTCACCCCTCCACTTT.

The CDR3 spells CASSVETGSNEKLFF. DNA of the CDR3: TGCGCCAGCAGCGTCGAGACAGGGAGTAATGAAAAACTGTTTTTT. The chain has TRBV4-1 and TRBJ1-4; 7 nucleotides match TRBD1. V shed 5 bases, J shed 4 bases, and the junction held 7 bases outside the gene matches. The CDR3 runs 15 residues. CDR1 MGHRA and CDR2 YSYEKL come from the germline V gene.

The CDR3 DNA follows: TGTGCCAGCAGTTTCGGGGTAGGCTACGAGCAGTACTTC. It is translated as CASSFGVGYEQYF. V usage is TRBV27 and J usage is TRBJ2-7; weak D call: TRBD2 (5 bases). The germline CDR1 and CDR2 sequences are MNHEY and SMNVEV (reference sequence). This CDR3 has 13 amino acids. V was pared by 3 bases and J by 3 bases, with 9 bases between.

CDR3 nucleotides: TGCGCCAGCCGACACACGACCAGGGGGCTGGGCGGCAATCAGCCCCAGCATTTT. This sequence encodes CASRHTTRGLGGNQPQHF. The rearrangement joins TRBV4-1 to TRBJ1-5, with 8 positions matching TRBD1. The junction had 17 bases not matched to a gene; V was cut back by 8 bases and J by 2 bases. This CDR3 contains 18 residues. The V gene's germline CDR1 is MGHRA and CDR2 YSYEKL.

This clone was counted only a few times. This chain links TRBV29-1 with TRBJ1-2; D perhaps matches TRBD1 (5 bases). V lost 4 bases to trimming and J lost 0 bases, with 12 bases between them. This CDR3 has 14 residues. Looked up from germline, CDR1 is SQVTM and CDR2 is ANQGSEA. The CDR3 sequence is CSVGGAVTNYGYTF. CDR3 nucleotides: TGCAGCGTTGGAGGGGCGGTCACTAACTATGGCTACACCTTC.

The chain carries TRBV15 and TRBJ1-6; unclear D gene. The CDR3 covers 13 residues. V lost 4 bases and J 8 bases, leaving 9 bases between the germline ends. Per the germline V gene, CDR1 is LNHNV and CDR2 is YYDKDF (reference sequence). The CDR3 coding sequence is TGTGCCACCAGCAACACGGCCTATTCACCCCTCCACTTT. Its protein is CATSNTAYSPLHF.

The V call is TRBV20-1, the J call TRBJ2-5; the D is unclear. Trimming removed 1 base at V and 5 bases at J, with 5 bases between. The germline V gene encodes CDR1 DFQATT and CDR2 SNEGSKA (reference sequence). This CDR3 is 11 amino acids long. The chain's CDR3 is CSARGTETQYF. DNA for the CDR3: TGCAGTGCTAGAGGGACCGAGACCCAGTACTTC.

This clone was counted a few times. The chain carries TRBV7-9 and TRBJ2-1; D remains ambiguous. Germline V gene data show CDR1 as SEHNR and CDR2 as FQNEAQ (reference sequence). V gave up 1 base and J gave up 0 bases, with 19 bases separating them. This CDR3 is 19 amino acids long. The CDR3: CASSLVQLGSPSSYNEQFF. CDR3 DNA sequence: TGTGCCAGCAGCTTAGTACAGTTAGGGTCACCGAGCTCCTACAATGAGCAGTTCTTC. Based on the CDR3 plus reference TRBV7-9 and TRBJ2-1, the full variable domain is DTGVSQNPRHKITKRGQNVTFRCDPISEHNRLYWYRQTLGQGPEFLTYFQNEAQLEKSRLLSDRFSAERPKGSFSTLEIQRTEQGDSAMYLCASSLVQLGSPSSYNEQFFGPGTRLTVL.

This chain uses TRBV29-1 with TRBJ2-1; 8 nucleotides line up with TRBD1. In germline, CDR1 is SQVTM, CDR2 ANQGSEA. This CDR3 comprises 14 residues. V lost 6 bases, J lost 8 bases, and 12 bases stayed unmatched. The CDR3 protein is CSVGRPDRGDEQFF. The CDR3 nucleotides are TGCAGCGTCGGCCGGCCCGACAGGGGCGATGAGCAGTTCTTC.

V and J are TRBV10-3 and TRBJ2-6; D is possibly TRBD1 (5 bases). Germline CDR1 is ENHRY and CDR2 is SYGVKD. The CDR3 extends over 15 amino acids. V dropped 4 bases and J dropped 0 bases, with 7 bases sitting between them. The CDR3 sequence: CAISGQSSGANVLTF. The DNA of the CDR3 is TGTGCCATCAGTGGACAGAGCTCTGGGGCCAACGTCCTGACTTTC.

This rearrangement joins TRBV5-1 to TRBJ2-3; D might be TRBD1 or TRBD2, each matching 6 bases. CDR1 and CDR2 from the germline V gene are SGHRS and YFSETQ. The CDR3 length is 14 residues. Trimming removed 0 bases at V and 7 bases at J, with 12 bases between. The CDR3 loop reads CASSLEGGLHTQYF. CDR3 DNA: TGCGCCAGCAGCTTGGAGGGGGGCTTACATACGCAGTATTTT.

This chain connects TRBV2 to TRBJ1-1; D gene ambiguous. With 2 bases removed from V and 0 bases from J, the gap between germline ends came to 10 bases. Germline V gives CDR1 SNHLY, CDR2 FYNNEI. This CDR3 is 15 amino acids long. CDR3 DNA sequence: TGTGCCAGCAGTGAATGGCCAGTAATGAACACTGAAGCTTTCTTT. Protein sequence: CASSEWPVMNTEAFF. Complete variable domain (other parts from reference TRBV2 and TRBJ1-1): EPEVTQTPSHQVTQMGQEVILRCVPISNHLYFYWYRQILGQKVEFLVSFYNNEISEKSEIFDDQFSVERPDGSNFTLKIRSTKLEDSAMYFCASSEWPVMNTEAFFGQGTRLTVV.

Details on this clone: The same CDR3 can be traced to other DNA sequences in this sample. The chain is built from TRBV29-1 and TRBJ2-1, with D unclear. The CDR3 loop spans 10 amino acids. The ends were cut back, 4 bases at V and 3 bases at J, with 1 base in the middle. The germline gives CDR1 SQVTM, CDR2 ANQGSEA. The CDR3 region has the DNA TGCAGCGTTGTCTACAATGAGCAGTTCTTC. Amino acid sequence: CSVVYNEQFF.

The rearrangement joins TRBV11-2 to TRBJ2-3; the match to TRBD2 covers 9 bases. V dropped 0 bases and J dropped 2; count of bases not matched to a gene: 6. The CDR3 covers 17 residues. The V gene's germline CDR1 is SGHAT and CDR2 FQNNGV. CDR3 sequence (DNA): TGTGCCAGCAGCTTAGAGTACGGCGGGGGGGCCACAGATACGCAGTATTTT. Amino acid sequence: CASSLEYGGGATDTQYF.

The genes are TRBV7-2 and TRBJ2-1, with a possible D match to TRBD1 (6 bases). Trimming removed 8 bases at V and 2 bases at J, with 10 bases between. Germline V gene sequence: CDR1 SGHTA, CDR2 FQGNSA. The CDR3 is made up of 13 amino acids. CDR3 DNA sequence: TGTGCCAGCGGGGCAGGGGCCTACAATGAGCAGTTCTTC. It is translated as CASGAGAYNEQFF.

Here the CDR3 DNA reads TGTGCCAGCAGTTGGGGGGGAGCCTATGGCTACACCTTC. Encoded protein: CASSWGGAYGYTF. The gene calls are TRBV6-5 and TRBJ1-2, with D perhaps matching TRBD1 (5 bases). The CDR3 consists of 13 residues. Trimming took 4 bases from V and 4 from J, leaving 10 bases between them. Germline CDR1 is MNHEY and CDR2 is SVGAGI.

The rearrangement links TRBV2 to TRBJ2-2; D is uncertain. Trimming pared 10 bases from V and 1 base from J, leaving 10 bases between. Germline lookup yields CDR1 SNHLY and CDR2 FYNNEI. The CDR3 has 13 residues. CDR3 in DNA: TGTGCCAACCGAGGTCTGAACACCGGGGAGCTGTTTTTT. As protein: CANRGLNTGELFF.